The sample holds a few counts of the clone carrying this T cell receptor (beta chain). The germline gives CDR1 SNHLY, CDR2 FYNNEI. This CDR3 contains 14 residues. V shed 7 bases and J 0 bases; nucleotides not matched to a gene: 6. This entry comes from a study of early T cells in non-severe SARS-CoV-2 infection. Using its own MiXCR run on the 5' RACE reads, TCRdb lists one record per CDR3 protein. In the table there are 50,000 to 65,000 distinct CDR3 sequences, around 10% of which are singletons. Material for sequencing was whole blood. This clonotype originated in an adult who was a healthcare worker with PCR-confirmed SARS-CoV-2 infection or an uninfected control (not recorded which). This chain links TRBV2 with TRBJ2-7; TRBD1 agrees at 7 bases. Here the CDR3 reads CASTADRSSYEQYF. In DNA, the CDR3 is TGTGCCAGCACCGCGGACAGGAGCTCCTACGAGCAGTACTTC.